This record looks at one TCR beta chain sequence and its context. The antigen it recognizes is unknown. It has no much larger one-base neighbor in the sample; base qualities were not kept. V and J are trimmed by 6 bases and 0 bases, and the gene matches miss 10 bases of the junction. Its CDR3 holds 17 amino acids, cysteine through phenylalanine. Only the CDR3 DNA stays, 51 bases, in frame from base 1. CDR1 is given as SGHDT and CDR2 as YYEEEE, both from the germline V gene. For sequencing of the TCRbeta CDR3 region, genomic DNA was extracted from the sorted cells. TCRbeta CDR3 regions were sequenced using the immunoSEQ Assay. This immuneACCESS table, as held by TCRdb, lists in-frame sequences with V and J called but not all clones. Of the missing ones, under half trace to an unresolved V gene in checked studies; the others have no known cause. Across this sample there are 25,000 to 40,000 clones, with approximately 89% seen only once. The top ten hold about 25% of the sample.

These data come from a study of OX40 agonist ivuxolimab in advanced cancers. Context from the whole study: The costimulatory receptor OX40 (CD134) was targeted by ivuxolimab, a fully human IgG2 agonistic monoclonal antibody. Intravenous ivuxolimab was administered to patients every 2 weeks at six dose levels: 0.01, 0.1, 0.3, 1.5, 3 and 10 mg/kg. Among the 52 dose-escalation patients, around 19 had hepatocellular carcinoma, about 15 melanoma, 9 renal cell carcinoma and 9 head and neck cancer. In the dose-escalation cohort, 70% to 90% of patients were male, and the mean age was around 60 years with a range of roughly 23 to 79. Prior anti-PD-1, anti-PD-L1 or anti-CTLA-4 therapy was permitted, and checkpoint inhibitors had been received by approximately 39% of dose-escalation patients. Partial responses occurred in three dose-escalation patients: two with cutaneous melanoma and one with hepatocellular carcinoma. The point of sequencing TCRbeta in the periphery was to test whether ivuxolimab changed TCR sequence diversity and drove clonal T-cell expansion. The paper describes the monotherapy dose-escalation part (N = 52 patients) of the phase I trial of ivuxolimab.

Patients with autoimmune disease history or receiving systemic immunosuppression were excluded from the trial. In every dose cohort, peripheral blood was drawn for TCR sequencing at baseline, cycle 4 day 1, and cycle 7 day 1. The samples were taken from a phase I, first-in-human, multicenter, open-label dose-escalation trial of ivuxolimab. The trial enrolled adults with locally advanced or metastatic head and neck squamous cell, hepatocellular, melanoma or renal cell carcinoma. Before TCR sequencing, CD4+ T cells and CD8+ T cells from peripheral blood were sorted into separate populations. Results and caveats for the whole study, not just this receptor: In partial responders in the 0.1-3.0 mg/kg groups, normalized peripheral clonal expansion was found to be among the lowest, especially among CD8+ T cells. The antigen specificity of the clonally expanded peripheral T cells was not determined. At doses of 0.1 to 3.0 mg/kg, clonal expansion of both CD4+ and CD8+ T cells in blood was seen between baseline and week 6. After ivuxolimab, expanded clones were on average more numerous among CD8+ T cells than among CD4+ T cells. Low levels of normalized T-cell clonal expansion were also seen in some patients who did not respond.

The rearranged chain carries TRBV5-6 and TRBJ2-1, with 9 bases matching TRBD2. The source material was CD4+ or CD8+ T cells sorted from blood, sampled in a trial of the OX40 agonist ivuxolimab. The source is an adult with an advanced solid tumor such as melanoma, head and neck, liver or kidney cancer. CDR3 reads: CASNPGLAPSSYNEQFF. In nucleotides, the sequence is TGTGCCAGCAATCCGGGACTAGCACCGAGCTCCTACAATGAGCAGTTCTTC.